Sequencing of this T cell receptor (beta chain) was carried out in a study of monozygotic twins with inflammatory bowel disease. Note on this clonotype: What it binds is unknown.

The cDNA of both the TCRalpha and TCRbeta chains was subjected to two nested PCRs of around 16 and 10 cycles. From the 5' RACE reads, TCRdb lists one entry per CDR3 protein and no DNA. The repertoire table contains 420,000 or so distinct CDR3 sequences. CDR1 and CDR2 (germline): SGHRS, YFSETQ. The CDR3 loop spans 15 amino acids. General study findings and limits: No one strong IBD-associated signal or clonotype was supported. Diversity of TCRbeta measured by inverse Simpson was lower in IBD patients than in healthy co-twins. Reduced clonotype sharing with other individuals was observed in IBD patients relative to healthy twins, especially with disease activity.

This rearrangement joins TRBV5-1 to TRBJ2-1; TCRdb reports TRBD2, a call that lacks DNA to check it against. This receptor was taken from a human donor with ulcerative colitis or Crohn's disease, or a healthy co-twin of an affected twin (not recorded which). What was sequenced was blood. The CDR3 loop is CASSLAAGSYNEQFF.